Shown below are 9 T cell receptor beta chains from a single sample sequenced in a study of Ad26.COV2.S vaccination and SARS-CoV-2 variants. Sequenced by immunoSEQ multiplex PCR; TCRdb stores in-frame clones only, minus some. This repertoire shows about 350,000 clones, around nine tenths found once; its top ten account for roughly a tenth. Treatment described: 15 to 20 received Ad26.COV2.S at low or high dose, single or two shots; 5 received placebo; per-sample allocation not given. Day 63 after the first injection of vaccine or placebo was the sampling time. Sequences were derived from peripheral blood, sampled in a trial of Ad26.COV2.S vaccine versus placebo. The receptor set was obtained from a person aged 18-60 years who received the Ad26.COV2.S COVID-19 vaccine or a placebo.

The chain combines TRBV28 with TRBJ2-7; 10 positions agree with TRBD1. Germline loops: CDR1 MDHEN, CDR2 SYDVKM. V shed 4 bases, J shed 6 bases, and the junction held 12 bases outside the gene matches. This CDR3 has 16 residues. CDR3 in amino acids: CASSSPSGQGRSEQYF. CDR3 coding DNA: TGTGCCAGCAGTTCCCCTTCGGGACAGGGGAGGAGCGAGCAGTACTTC.

The V and J genes are TRBV5-1 and TRBJ2-4, with D possibly being TRBD1 (6 bases). The CDR3 is 15 amino acids. Trimming removed 1 base at V and 6 bases at J, with 14 bases between. Per the germline V gene, CDR1 is SGHRS and CDR2 is YFSETQ. CDR3 sequence (DNA): TGCGCCAGCAGCTTGACAACAGGGCACACAAACATTCAGTACTTC. Encoded protein: CASSLTTGHTNIQYF.

This chain uses TRBV4-3 with TRBJ2-7; TRBD1 might be the D (6 bases). The V end was cut by 2 bases, the J end by 4 bases, with 15 bases between. CDR3 length: 15 residues. Germline lookup yields CDR1 LGHNA and CDR2 YSLEER. The CDR3 nucleotides are TGCGCCAGCAGCCAATACCCCGGGACATTATACGAGCAGTACTTC. Translating gives CASSQYPGTLYEQYF.

This chain uses TRBV4-3 with TRBJ2-1; 8 nucleotides line up with TRBD1. Unmatched junction bases numbered 7, after V lost 0 bases and J lost 6 bases. This CDR3 comprises 16 residues. Germline V gene sequence: CDR1 LGHNA, CDR2 YSLEER. This CDR3 is CASSQEAGTGRNEQFF. CDR3 nucleotide sequence: TGCGCCAGCAGCCAAGAGGCCGGGACAGGCCGCAATGAGCAGTTCTTC.

The chain couples TRBV27 to TRBJ2-3; D is ambiguous. Trimming took off 10 bases at V and 6 bases at J, with 20 bases between the two ends. Germline CDR1 is MNHEY and CDR2 is SMNVEV (reference sequence). CDR3 length: 14 amino acids. CDR3 residues: CATSTGLGVDTQYF. The CDR3 bases are TGTGCCACCTCCACCGGGCTTGGGGTTGATACGCAGTATTTT.

This clone was picked up one time. The chain recombines TRBV6-2 or TRBV6-3 with TRBJ1-1; unclear D gene. Trimming took 6 bases from V and 6 from J, leaving 14 bases between them. From germline, CDR1 is MNHEY and CDR2 SVGEGT. The CDR3 is made up of 13 amino acids. The CDR3 sequence is CASSHESLPEAFF. The CDR3 DNA reads as TGTGCCAGCAGCCACGAGTCGCTCCCTGAAGCTTTCTTT.

This clone was found a few times. CDR3 residues: CASSPDSTSYEQYF. The DNA for the CDR3 is TGTGCCAGCAGCCCAGACTCAACCTCCTACGAGCAGTACTTC. The V and J genes are TRBV7-9 and TRBJ2-7, with unresolved D. There are 14 residues in the CDR3. V lost 5 bases to trimming and J lost 0 bases, with 11 bases between them. From germline, CDR1 is SEHNR and CDR2 FQNEAQ (reference sequence).

V is TRBV6-1 and J is TRBJ1-1; D possibly corresponds to TRBD1 (5 bases). V lost 3 bases, J lost 0 bases, and 17 bases lay in between. CDR1 is MNHNS and CDR2 is SASEGT in the germline V gene. The CDR3 runs to 17 residues. The CDR3 loop is CASSDSGDPILNTEAFF. For the CDR3, the DNA is TGTGCCAGCAGTGATTCCGGGGACCCGATTTTGAACACTGAAGCTTTCTTT.

J is TRBJ2-5 and V is TRBV6-6; the D gene is possibly TRBD2 (5 bases). Germline CDR1 reads MNHNY; CDR2 reads SVGAGI (reference sequence). With 2 bases removed from V and 1 base from J, the gap between germline ends came to 11 bases. The CDR3 covers 15 residues. CDR3 loop: CASSYGSRGQETQYF. CDR3 nucleotide sequence: TGTGCCAGCAGTTACGGCAGCCGGGGCCAAGAGACCCAGTACTTC.